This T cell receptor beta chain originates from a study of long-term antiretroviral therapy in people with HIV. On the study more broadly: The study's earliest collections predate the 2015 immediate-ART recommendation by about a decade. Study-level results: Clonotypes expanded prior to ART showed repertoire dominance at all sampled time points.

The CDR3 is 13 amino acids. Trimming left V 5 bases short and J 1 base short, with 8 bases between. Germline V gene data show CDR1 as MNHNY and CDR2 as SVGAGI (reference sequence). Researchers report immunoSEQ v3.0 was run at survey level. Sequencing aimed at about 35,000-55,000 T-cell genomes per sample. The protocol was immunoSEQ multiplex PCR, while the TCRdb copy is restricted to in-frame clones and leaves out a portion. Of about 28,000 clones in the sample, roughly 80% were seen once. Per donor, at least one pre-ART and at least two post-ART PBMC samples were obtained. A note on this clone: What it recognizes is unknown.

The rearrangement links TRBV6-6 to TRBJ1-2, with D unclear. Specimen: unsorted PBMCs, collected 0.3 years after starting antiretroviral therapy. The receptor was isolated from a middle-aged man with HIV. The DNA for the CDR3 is TGTGCCAGCAGTCCCGGGGTTAACTATGGCTACACCTTC. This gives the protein CASSPGVNYGYTF.